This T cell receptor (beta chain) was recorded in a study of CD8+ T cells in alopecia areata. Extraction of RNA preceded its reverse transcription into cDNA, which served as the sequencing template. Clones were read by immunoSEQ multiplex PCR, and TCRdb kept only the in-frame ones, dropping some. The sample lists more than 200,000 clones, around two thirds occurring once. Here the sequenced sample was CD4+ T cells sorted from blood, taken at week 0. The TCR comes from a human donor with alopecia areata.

The CDR3 DNA reads TGCAGCGTTGAACGGCAGGGAGGCTACAATGAGCAGTTCTTC. It encodes CSVERQGGYNEQFF. The chain employs TRBV29-1 and TRBJ2-1, with D possibly matching TRBD2 (6 bases). The CDR3 covers 14 residues. CDR1 is SQVTM and CDR2 is ANQGSEA in the germline V gene. V shed 2 bases and J shed 3 bases, with 11 bases lying between them.